The 22 T cell receptor beta chains reported below all come from one sample, sequenced in a study of cytomegalovirus exposure and HLA in healthy donors. PCR used 60 Vbeta primers and 13 Jbeta primers. Using immunoSEQ multiplex PCR, the repertoire was profiled, and TCRdb retains in-frame clones only, with some absent. The sample yields about 180,000 clones, 70% to 85% seen once. The sequencing input was PBMCs. Source of these receptors: a human donor in good health.

The sample holds one count of this clone. The J gene is TRBJ2-3, the V gene TRBV7-8, with D unclear. Germline values: CDR1 SGHVS, CDR2 FQNEAQ. Trimming took off 5 bases at V and 0 bases at J, with 15 bases between the two ends. The CDR3 totals 16 residues. Written as DNA, the CDR3 is TGTGCCAGCAGCCCCGTACAGTCCTCTAGCACAGATACGCAGTATTTT. Translated: CASSPVQSSSTDTQYF.

V and J are TRBV30 and TRBJ2-7; 12 nucleotides agree with TRBD2. This CDR3 contains 15 residues. Germline lookup yields CDR1 GTSNPN and CDR2 SVGIG (reference sequence). V lost 5 bases to trimming and J lost 3 bases; unmatched junction nucleotides: 8. The CDR3 DNA reads TGTGCCTGGCGCCCCAGACTAGCGGGGGTCTACGAGCAGTACTTC. Protein: CAWRPRLAGVYEQYF.

This rearrangement joins TRBV5-1 to TRBJ1-5; 7 bases fit TRBD1. The CDR3 length is 16 residues. After removal of 4 bases from V and 5 bases from J, the junction contained 12 bases not matched to a gene. CDR1 and CDR2 (germline): SGHRS, YFSETQ. The CDR3 protein is CASSPTAGGNYQPQHF. The CDR3, as DNA: TGCGCCAGCAGCCCCACCGCAGGGGGAAACTATCAGCCCCAGCATTTT.

The rearrangement joins TRBV7-9 to TRBJ2-7; D not resolved. V shed 3 bases and J shed 6 bases, with 12 bases lying between them. The length of the CDR3 is 13 residues. The germline V gene encodes CDR1 SEHNR and CDR2 FQNEAQ (reference sequence). The CDR3 DNA is TGTGCCAGCAGCTTCTCGCTAGAGTTCGAGCAGTACTTC. Protein product: CASSFSLEFEQYF.

The chain recombines TRBV27 with TRBJ1-4; D is unclear. CDR3 length: 15 residues. V lost 7 bases and J lost 0, with 12 bases in between. Looked up from germline, CDR1 is MNHEY and CDR2 is SMNVEV (reference sequence). In DNA form, the CDR3 reads TGTGCCAGCACCCGTTCGGGAGCAACTAATGAAAAACTGTTTTTT. Translation gives CASTRSGATNEKLFF.

V gene TRBV5-4 combines with J gene TRBJ1-2, with TRBD1 matching over 8 bases. Germline assignment: CDR1 SGHNT and CDR2 YYREEE (reference sequence). The length of the CDR3 is 14 residues. V lost 4 bases, J lost 6 bases, and 8 bases stayed unmatched. The CDR3 DNA sequence: TGTGCCAGCAGCCCCCTCCAGGGGGCGAATGGCTACACCTTC. Amino acid sequence: CASSPLQGANGYTF.

In this sample, this clone turned up once. The rearrangement links TRBV30 to TRBJ1-5, with 7 bases fitting TRBD1. Trimming removed 1 base from V and 2 bases from J; junction bases left unmatched: 2. Germline V gene sequence: CDR1 GTSNPN, CDR2 SVGIG (reference sequence). The CDR3 totals 14 residues. For the CDR3, the DNA is TGTGCCTGGAGTGGGGACAGTGGCAATCAGCCCCAGCATTTT. Its translation is CAWSGDSGNQPQHF.

The genes are TRBV4-1 and TRBJ2-7; TRBD1 agrees at 8 bases. Germline trimming cut 4 bases from V and 6 bases from J; bases unmatched to any gene: 14. The CDR3 length is 16 residues. Germline CDR1 reads MGHRA; CDR2 reads YSYEKL. CDR3 coding DNA: TGCGCCAGCAGCCCCGGGTTTGGCAGGGGGCTCGGCGAGCAGTACTTC. As protein: CASSPGFGRGLGEQYF.

The chain uses TRBV7-6 and TRBJ2-3, with 7 positions matching TRBD2. Germline V gives CDR1 SGHVS, CDR2 FNYEAQ. CDR3 size: 15 residues. The V gene end was trimmed by 3 bases and the J gene end by 0 bases; junction bases not matched to a gene: 3. CDR3 coding DNA: TGTGCCAGCAGCTTTGTCGGGGGGAGCACAGATACGCAGTATTTT. Its translation is CASSFVGGSTDTQYF.

This chain links TRBV7-3 with TRBJ2-7; 7 nucleotides align to TRBD1. The CDR3 covers 15 residues. V shed 5 bases, J shed 3 bases, and the junction held 10 bases outside the gene matches. CDR1 is SGHTA and CDR2 is FQGTGA in the germline V gene. CDR3 sequence reads: CASSLSSGTDYEQYF. The CDR3 coding sequence is TGTGCCAGCAGCCTATCCTCCGGGACAGACTACGAGCAGTACTTC.

This sequence joins TRBV29-1 and TRBJ2-4; 14 nucleotides match TRBD2. The J call may be incorrect, as the DNA end agrees better with TRBJ2-6. This CDR3 is 18 amino acids long. CDR1 SQVTM and CDR2 ANQGSEA come from the germline V gene. The CDR3 here is CSAVPTSGGAAGANVLTF. CDR3 sequence (DNA): TGCAGCGCCGTACCGACTAGCGGGGGGGCCGCTGGGGCCAACGTCCTGACTTTC.

The J gene is TRBJ2-7, the V gene TRBV7-2, with a weak D call TRBD2 (6 bases). Trimming took off 2 bases at V and 6 bases at J, with 20 bases between the two ends. This CDR3 has 16 residues. Germline V gives CDR1 SGHTA, CDR2 FQGNSA. CDR3 DNA: TGTGCCAGCAGCTTAATGGCTCGGGGACTCGGCGGCGAGCAGTACTTC. Its translation is CASSLMARGLGGEQYF.

The chain combines TRBV30 with TRBJ2-3, with 11 bases matching TRBD2. Per germline, CDR1 GTSNPN and CDR2 SVGIG (reference sequence). The J segment lost 0 bases and the V segment lost 8 bases, leaving 7 bases of the junction unmatched. The CDR3 totals 15 residues. CDR3 nucleotide sequence: TGTGCCGCTTCACTAGCGGGGGTGAGCACAGATACGCAGTATTTT. Translation: CAASLAGVSTDTQYF.

Here the CDR3 DNA reads TGTGCCAGTAGTATCGGGCAGGGAGAAGCTTTCTTT. It specifies CASSIGQGEAFF. V and J are TRBV19 and TRBJ1-1, with D perhaps matching TRBD1 (5 bases). This CDR3 has 12 residues. The V gene lost 3 bases and the J gene lost 8 bases, with 10 bases spanning the gap. The germline gives CDR1 LNHDA, CDR2 SQIVND (reference sequence).

The chain joins TRBV19 to TRBJ1-5; no clear D gene. CDR1 is LNHDA, CDR2 SQIVND, per germline (reference sequence). The V end was cut by 3 bases, the J end by 6 bases, with 6 bases between. The CDR3 runs 12 residues. CDR3 sequence reads: CASSIPLQPQHF. The DNA for the CDR3 is TGTGCCAGTAGTATCCCCCTTCAGCCCCAGCATTTT.

The chain joins TRBV30 to TRBJ1-6, with D uncertain. V lost 3 bases and J 0 bases, leaving 6 bases between the germline ends. Germline V gene data show CDR1 as GTSNPN and CDR2 as SVGIG (reference sequence). This CDR3 contains 14 residues. In DNA, the CDR3 is TGTGCCTGGAGGAGGAGCTCCTATAATTCACCCCTCCACTTT. It codes for CAWRRSSYNSPLHF.

The chain uses TRBV6-5 and TRBJ2-1; TRBD1 aligns across 7 bases. Germline V gives CDR1 MNHEY, CDR2 SVGAGI. V shed 5 bases and J 2 bases; nucleotides not matched to a gene: 3. CDR3 length: 14 amino acids. The CDR3 DNA is TGTGCCAGCAGTAGGACAGGTCCCTACAATGAGCAGTTCTTC. It translates to CASSRTGPYNEQFF.

This clone was seen a handful of times. V gene TRBV5-4 combines with J gene TRBJ1-1, with D uncertain. Per the germline V gene, CDR1 is SGHNT and CDR2 is YYREEE (reference sequence). CDR3 length: 14 residues. With 4 bases removed from V and 5 bases from J, the gap between germline ends came to 15 bases. The CDR3 here is CASSDRRAGTEAFF. The CDR3 DNA is TGTGCCAGCAGCGATAGACGGGCGGGGACTGAAGCTTTCTTT.

The CDR3 region is CATSPGGSGANVLTF. In DNA form, the CDR3 reads TGTGCCACCAGCCCCGGGGGCTCTGGGGCCAACGTCCTGACTTTC. The genes are TRBV15 and TRBJ2-6; TRBD2 might be the D (6 bases). Germline loops: CDR1 LNHNV, CDR2 YYDKDF (reference sequence). The V gene lost 5 bases and the J gene lost 0 bases, with 8 bases spanning the gap. CDR3 length: 15 amino acids.

The chain employs TRBV6-1 and TRBJ2-7, with 10 bases lining up with TRBD1. This CDR3 is 14 amino acids long. Germline V gene sequence: CDR1 MNHNS, CDR2 SASEGT. J lost 5 bases, V lost 8 bases, and 9 bases had no gene match. CDR3 coding DNA: TGTGCCAGCTTAAAGGGACAGGGGTTACACGAGCAGTACTTC. Residues: CASLKGQGLHEQYF.

The chain carries TRBV29-1 and TRBJ2-1, with 7 bases matching TRBD2. Trimming at V came to 5 bases and at J to 8 bases, leaving 9 bases not matched to a gene. The CDR3 has 13 amino acids. Germline values: CDR1 SQVTM, CDR2 ANQGSEA. In DNA, the CDR3 is TGCAGCGTTCCGGGGGGTCGTGTCTATGAGCAGTTCTTC. Translating it yields CSVPGGRVYEQFF.

The chain uses TRBV28 and TRBJ2-5; TRBD2 agrees at 13 bases. The CDR3 has 15 residues. J was trimmed by 5 bases and V by 6 bases; bases with no gene match: 6. CDR1 and CDR2 (germline): MDHEN, SYDVKM. This CDR3 is CASRPTSGGAETQYF. CDR3 sequence (DNA): TGTGCCAGCAGGCCTACTAGCGGGGGGGCGGAGACCCAGTACTTC.